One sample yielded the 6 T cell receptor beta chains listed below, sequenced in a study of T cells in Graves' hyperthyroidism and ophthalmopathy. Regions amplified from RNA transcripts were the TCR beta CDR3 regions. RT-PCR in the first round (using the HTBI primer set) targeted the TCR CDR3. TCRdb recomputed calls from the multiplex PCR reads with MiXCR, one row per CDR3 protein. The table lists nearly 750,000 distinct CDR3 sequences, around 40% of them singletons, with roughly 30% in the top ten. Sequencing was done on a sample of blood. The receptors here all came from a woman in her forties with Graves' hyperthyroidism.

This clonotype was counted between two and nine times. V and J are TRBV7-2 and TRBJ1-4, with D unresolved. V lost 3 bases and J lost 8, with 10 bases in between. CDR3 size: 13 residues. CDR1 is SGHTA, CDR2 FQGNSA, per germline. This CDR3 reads CASSLAPSEKLFF. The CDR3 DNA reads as TGTGCCAGCAGCTTGGCTCCTAGCGAAAAACTGTTTTTT.

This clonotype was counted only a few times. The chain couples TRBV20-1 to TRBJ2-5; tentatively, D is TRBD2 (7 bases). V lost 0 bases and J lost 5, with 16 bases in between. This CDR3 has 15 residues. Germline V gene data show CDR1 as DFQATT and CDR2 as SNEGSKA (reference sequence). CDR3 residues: CSARDRAGARETQYF. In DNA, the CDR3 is TGCAGTGCTAGAGATCGGGCGGGGGCTAGGGAGACCCAGTACTTC.

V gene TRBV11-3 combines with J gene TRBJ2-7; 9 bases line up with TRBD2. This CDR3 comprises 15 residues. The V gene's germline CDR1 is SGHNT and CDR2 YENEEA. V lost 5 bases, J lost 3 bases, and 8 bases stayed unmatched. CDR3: CASSPAGGLNYEQYF. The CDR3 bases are TGTGCCAGCAGCCCAGCGGGGGGACTAAACTACGAGCAGTACTTC.

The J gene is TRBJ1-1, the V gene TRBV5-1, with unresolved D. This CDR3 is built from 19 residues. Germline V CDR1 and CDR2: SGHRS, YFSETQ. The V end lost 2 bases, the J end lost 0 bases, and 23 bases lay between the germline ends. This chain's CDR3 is CASSFHTSVLNPMNTEAFF. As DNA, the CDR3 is TGCGCCAGCAGCTTTCATACCTCCGTCCTCAACCCAATGAACACTGAAGCTTTCTTT. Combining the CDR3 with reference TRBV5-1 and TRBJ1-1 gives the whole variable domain KAGVTQTPRYLIKTRGQQVTLSCSPISGHRSVSWYQQTPGQGLQFLFEYFSETQRNKGNFPGRFSGRQFSNSRSEMNVSTLELGDSALYLCASSFHTSVLNPMNTEAFFGQGTRLTVV.

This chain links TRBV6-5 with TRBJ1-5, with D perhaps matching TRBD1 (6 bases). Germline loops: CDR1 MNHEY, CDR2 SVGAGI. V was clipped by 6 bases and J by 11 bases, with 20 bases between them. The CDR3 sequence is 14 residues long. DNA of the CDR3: TGTGCCAGCAGACCGGACAGCTCTGGTGGGTCCCAGCATTTT. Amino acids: CASRPDSSGGSQHF.

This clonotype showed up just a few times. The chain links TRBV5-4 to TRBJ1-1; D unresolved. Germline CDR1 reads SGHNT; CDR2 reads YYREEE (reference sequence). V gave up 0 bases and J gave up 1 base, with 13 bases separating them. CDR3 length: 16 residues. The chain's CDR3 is CASSLEVDRRNTEAFF. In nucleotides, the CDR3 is TGTGCCAGCAGCTTGGAGGTGGATCGGCGGAACACTGAAGCTTTCTTT.